The text below deals with one T cell receptor beta chain. The data are from a study of OX40 agonist ivuxolimab in advanced cancers. Across the study: Partial responses, seen in three patients, involved one hepatocellular carcinoma and two cutaneous melanomas.

Profiled with immunoSEQ multiplex PCR; TCRdb holds only in-frame clones, not every one. The sample has about 59,000 clones, approximately 80% seen once. The specimen comprised CD4+ or CD8+ T cells sorted from blood, sampled in a trial of the OX40 agonist ivuxolimab. This receptor was identified in an adult with an advanced solid tumor such as melanoma, head and neck, liver or kidney cancer.

The CDR3 nucleotides read TGTGCCAGCAGTGGGACACACTCCTACGAGCAGTACTTC. Protein: CASSGTHSYEQYF. The chain couples TRBV27 to TRBJ2-7; the D gene is possibly TRBD1 (6 bases). Germline assignment: CDR1 MNHEY and CDR2 SMNVEV (reference sequence). V was cut by 5 bases and J by 0 bases, with 8 bases left in between. The CDR3 is 13 amino acids.